This TCR beta chain was recorded in a study of blood T cell repertoires in COVID-19. Whole-study context: T cells, B-cell-depleted T cells, or PBMCs provided the cDNA or gDNA that served as material.

There are 13 residues in the CDR3. V dropped 4 bases and J dropped 9 bases, with 12 bases sitting between them. The germline CDR1 and CDR2 sequences are SNHLY and FYNNEI. Original processing notes: Cell counts per sample came from amplifying reference gene primers. Sequenced by immunoSEQ multiplex PCR; TCRdb stores in-frame clones only, minus some. That table supplies the V and J calls and clone size; D and trimming were determined from the DNA. The sample has some 210,000 clones; 89% are singletons. Sequencing input: peripheral blood. The clonotype comes from a middle-aged woman with acute or convalescent COVID-19. The rearrangement links TRBV2 to TRBJ1-4; D possibly corresponds to TRBD1 (5 bases). CDR3 loop: CASSAPDSQKLFF. As DNA, the CDR3 is TGTGCCAGCAGTGCCCCAGACAGTCAAAAACTGTTTTTT.